This T cell receptor (beta chain) originates from a study of blood T cells in healthy people across ages. Study information: Every two T cells gave about one barcoded beta molecule via template switching. General study points: The fall in TCR beta diversity per million T cells was roughly linear with age.

About this clonotype: The antigen is unknown.

Deletions cut 5 bases from V and 0 bases from J, with 11 bases between. The CDR3 is 16 residues long. Per the germline V gene, CDR1 is MNHEY and CDR2 is SVGAGI. Together with a sample-barcoded 5' primer, a J-beta primer mix was included in a second PCR lasting roughly 6 to 12 cycles. TCRdb fed the 5' RACE reads into MiXCR, producing one record per CDR3 protein. The table has roughly 1,700,000 distinct CDR3 sequences, about 28% seen once; the top ten hold more than 6%. The chain recombines TRBV6-5 with TRBJ1-6; D is ambiguous. The clonotype originates from a woman in her thirties in good health. The sample consisted of blood. DNA of the CDR3: TGTGCCAGCAGTCGGACCCCAAGCTCCTATAATTCACCCCTCCACTTT. Translated: CASSRTPSSYNSPLHF.